The table lists the clone carrying this T cell receptor beta chain with a count of one. The data stem from a study of patients and donors after allogeneic stem cell transplantation. TCRdb ran MiXCR on the RT-PCR reads and lists one entry per CDR3 protein. The sample has some 200,000 distinct CDR3 sequences; roughly 40% are singletons. The length of the CDR3 is 11 residues. The germline V gene encodes CDR1 DFQATT and CDR2 SNEGSKA (reference sequence). V lost 2 bases, J lost 4 bases, and 6 bases lay in between. This chain joins TRBV20-1 and TRBJ2-7; D gene ambiguous. This TCR came from a human donor who was either an allogeneic HSCT recipient or a stem cell or donor lymphocyte infusion donor (not recorded which). It is not recorded whose cells these are; they may come from a transplant donor. Sequencing was performed on blood, either unsorted or a sorted T cell fraction (not recorded which). CDR3 nucleotides: TGCAGTGCTAGACTCGAGTACGAGCAGTACTTC. Translation: CSARLEYEQYF.